Following are 21 T cell receptor beta chains from one sample sequenced in a study of blood T cell repertoires in COVID-19 (dated by TCRdb to about 2020). Library preparation used the immunoSEQ multiplex PCR assay. What TCRdb holds here is the immuneACCESS table cut down to in-frame rearrangements. Part of the clones is not present; checked against another copy, under half of the missing clones reflect an unresolved V gene, and the others are unexplained. In all, the sample holds fewer than 350,000 clones, and 81% of those were seen once. The top ten clones comprise roughly 2.9% of the sample. Sequencing was performed on peripheral blood. The receptors were gathered from an older woman with active or convalescent COVID-19.

The V gene is TRBV2, the J gene TRBJ1-1, with 8 bases aligning to TRBD1. J was trimmed by 3 bases and V by 6 bases; bases with no gene match: 6. The CDR3 totals 14 residues. The germline V gene has CDR1 SNHLY and CDR2 FYNNEI. Written as DNA, the CDR3 is TGTGCCAGCAGGAGGACAGGGCAATACACTGAAGCTTTCTTT. It yields the protein CASRRTGQYTEAFF.

The V and J genes are TRBV6-5 and TRBJ2-3; 7 bases agree with TRBD2. Per germline, CDR1 MNHEY and CDR2 SVGAGI. CDR3 length equals 15 residues. V gave up 2 bases and J gave up 2 bases; unmatched junction bases: 4. The CDR3 here is CASSYSGAVTDTQYF. CDR3 coding DNA: TGTGCCAGCAGTTACAGCGGGGCTGTCACAGATACGCAGTATTTT.

This clone was picked up a small number of times. J is TRBJ2-7 and V is TRBV4-2, with TRBD1 identical over 9 bases. Unmatched junction bases numbered 7, after V lost 0 bases and J lost 4 bases. The V gene's germline CDR1 is LGHNA and CDR2 YNFKEQ. The CDR3 length is 16 residues. DNA of the CDR3: TGTGCCAGCAGCCAAGAAGGTGACAGGGGGAGATACGAGCAGTACTTC. This codes for CASSQEGDRGRYEQYF.

V is TRBV7-2 and J is TRBJ2-2, with D hard to call. The CDR3 is made up of 15 amino acids. Germline CDR1 SGHTA, CDR2 FQGNSA. Trimming took off 4 bases at V and 2 bases at J, with 11 bases between the two ends. The CDR3 is CASSWNSLNTGELFF. Here the CDR3 DNA reads TGTGCCAGCAGCTGGAACAGCCTTAACACCGGGGAGCTGTTTTTT.

The chain employs TRBV11-2 and TRBJ2-3; D remains unclear. Trimming shortened V by 9 bases and J by 5 bases, and 9 bases separated the two germline ends. The germline V gene encodes CDR1 SGHAT and CDR2 FQNNGV. The CDR3 sequence is 11 residues long. The CDR3 sequence is CASLQVDTQYF. CDR3 DNA: TGTGCCAGTCTGCAGGTAGATACGCAGTATTTT.

The chain combines TRBV3-1 (or the pseudogene TRBV3-2) with TRBJ2-3; 13 bases map to TRBD2. From germline, CDR1 is LGHDT and CDR2 YNNKEL (reference sequence). The CDR3 length is 17 residues. Trimming removed 2 bases from V and 5 bases from J; junction bases left unmatched: 7. In DNA form, the CDR3 reads TGTGCCAGCAGCCAACTAACTAGCGGGGGGGCCGGAGATACGCAGTATTTT. Translating gives CASSQLTSGGAGDTQYF.

Only a few counts were recorded for this clone. CDR3 loop: CASSQWTGYNSPLHF. The CDR3 nucleotides read TGTGCCAGCAGTCAGTGGACAGGCTATAATTCACCCCTCCACTTT. The chain has TRBV6-5 and TRBJ1-6; TRBD1 agrees at 7 bases. Germline loops: CDR1 MNHEY, CDR2 SVGAGI. Unmatched junction bases numbered 4, after V lost 5 bases and J lost 3 bases. The CDR3 covers 15 residues.

This chain connects TRBV18 to TRBJ1-1, with D hard to call. Germline CDR1 KGHSH, CDR2 LQKENI. V was shortened by 5 bases and J by 0 bases, with 16 bases between the two germline ends. The CDR3 sequence is 16 residues long. The CDR3 DNA is TGTGCCAGCTCAGGACTTAGAGGACGGATGAACACTGAAGCTTTCTTT. Translated, it gives CASSGLRGRMNTEAFF. Based on the CDR3 plus reference TRBV18 and TRBJ1-1, the full variable domain is NAGVMQNPRHLVRRRGQEARLRCSPMKGHSHVYWYRQLPEEGLKFMVYLQKENIIDESGMPKERFSAEFPKEGPSILRIQQVVRGDSAAYFCASSGLRGRMNTEAFFGQGTRLTVV.

Comments on this clone: Other DNA sequences in the same sample also yield this CDR3. This chain connects TRBV19 to TRBJ2-2; 10 bases map to TRBD1. The junction had 4 bases not matched to a gene; V was cut back by 6 bases and J by 6 bases. CDR1 and CDR2 (germline): LNHDA, SQIVND (reference sequence). The CDR3 has 14 amino acids. The CDR3 bases are TGTGCCAGTAGAGGGACAGGGGTCGCCGGGGAGCTGTTTTTT. This codes for CASRGTGVAGELFF. Full variable domain (rest looked up from reference TRBV19 and TRBJ2-2): DGGITQSPKYLFRKEGQNVTLSCEQNLNHDAMYWYRQDPGQGLRLIYYSQIVNDFQKGDIAEGYSVSREKKESFPLTVTSAQKNPTAFYLCASRGTGVAGELFFGEGSRLTVL.

The chain employs TRBV7-2 and TRBJ1-5; tentative D call: TRBD1 (5 bases). The germline gives CDR1 SGHTA, CDR2 FQGNSA. The CDR3 loop spans 16 amino acids. Trimming left V 10 bases short and J 0 bases short, with 19 bases between. As DNA, the CDR3 is TGTGCCACCACCCAGGGTTGGGGTTATAGCAATCAGCCCCAGCATTTT. Its protein product is CATTQGWGYSNQPQHF.

This clone was detected a few times. This rearrangement joins TRBV6-5 to TRBJ1-1, with 9 bases aligning to TRBD1. V lost 3 bases, J lost 8 bases, and 4 bases stayed unmatched. The CDR3 consists of 13 residues. In germline, CDR1 is MNHEY, CDR2 SVGAGI. The CDR3 bases are TGTGCCAGCAGTTATTCCGGACAGGGGGAAGCTTTCTTT. It specifies CASSYSGQGEAFF.

In this sample, this clone turned up once. This rearrangement joins TRBV4-1 to TRBJ1-1; 8 bases map to TRBD1. The V and J ends lost 0 bases and 1 base, in that order; junction bases with no gene match: 10. The CDR3 totals 18 residues. The germline CDR1 and CDR2 sequences are MGHRA and YSYEKL. Here the CDR3 reads CASSQEGGETGANTEAFF. As DNA, the CDR3 is TGCGCCAGCAGCCAAGAGGGGGGGGAGACAGGGGCGAACACTGAAGCTTTCTTT.

V and J are TRBV7-2 and TRBJ1-1, with TRBD1 matching over 7 bases. Germline loops: CDR1 SGHTA, CDR2 FQGNSA. The ends lost 2 bases at V and 6 bases at J; junction bases unmatched: 6. The CDR3 has 14 residues. CDR3 residues: CASSLNPTGSEAFF. CDR3 in DNA: TGTGCCAGCAGCTTAAATCCGACAGGGTCTGAAGCTTTCTTT.

As regards this clone: The junction departs from germline at one end; a sequencing error may be responsible. The V and J genes are TRBV19 and TRBJ2-7, with TRBD1 identical over 8 bases. There are 15 residues in the CDR3. CDR1 and CDR2 (germline): LNHDA, SQIVND (reference sequence). The CDR3: CASTITWTGINEQYF. DNA of the CDR3: TGTGCCAGTACTATAACGTGGACAGGGATCAACGAGCAGTACTTC.

In this sample, this clone turned up once. The chain is built from TRBV28 and TRBJ1-6; D remains ambiguous. The CDR3 has 13 amino acids. Germline loops: CDR1 MDHEN, CDR2 SYDVKM. Trimming pared 5 bases from V and 11 bases from J, leaving 13 bases between. Written as DNA, the CDR3 is TGTGCCAGCAGTCCCCAAAATCGGGCACCCCTCCACTTT. Translating gives CASSPQNRAPLHF.

The chain uses TRBV28 and TRBJ2-7; D gene ambiguous. Germline V CDR1 and CDR2: MDHEN, SYDVKM. Trimming pared 6 bases from V and 4 bases from J, leaving 10 bases between. The CDR3 covers 12 residues. Written as DNA, the CDR3 is TGTGCCAGCAGCCGGTATCGATACGAGCAGTACTTC. This sequence encodes CASSRYRYEQYF.

The chain employs TRBV5-1 and TRBJ2-7; 14 nucleotides agree with TRBD2. V lost 4 bases, J lost 0 bases, and 12 bases stayed unmatched. Germline CDR1 reads SGHRS; CDR2 reads YFSETQ. The CDR3 is made up of 19 amino acids. In DNA, the CDR3 is TGCGCCAGCAGCGGAAGCGGGACTAGCGGGGGCCATCTCTCCTACGAGCAGTACTTC. It is translated as CASSGSGTSGGHLSYEQYF.

This clone was picked up many times. This chain links TRBV15 with TRBJ1-4, with a tentative D call TRBD1 (6 bases). The CDR3 covers 16 residues. Trimming removed 0 bases from V and 8 bases from J, with 16 bases in between. Germline loops: CDR1 LNHNV, CDR2 YYDKDF (reference sequence). The CDR3 DNA follows: TGTGCCACCAGCAGAGATTCGAACAGGGTAGGCGAAAAACTGTTTTTT. It codes for CATSRDSNRVGEKLFF.

The chain recombines TRBV29-1 with TRBJ1-5; the D is unclear. Trimming took 5 bases from V and 2 from J, leaving 7 bases between them. Per the germline V gene, CDR1 is SQVTM and CDR2 is ANQGSEA. The CDR3 is 12 amino acids. CDR3 residues: CSVSEGNQPQHF. DNA of the CDR3: TGCAGCGTTTCCGAGGGCAATCAGCCCCAGCATTTT.

The rearrangement uses TRBV4-1 and TRBJ2-2, with 14 bases identical to TRBD2. The V gene's germline CDR1 is MGHRA and CDR2 YSYEKL. CDR3 length equals 18 residues. V shed 5 bases, J shed 0 bases, and the junction held 5 bases outside the gene matches. The CDR3: CASSYRLAGGTNTGELFF. The CDR3 bases are TGCGCCAGCAGCTACAGACTAGCGGGGGGGACGAACACCGGGGAGCTGTTTTTT.

The chain has TRBV9 and TRBJ2-7, with TRBD1 identical over 12 bases. Germline CDR1 is SGDLS and CDR2 is YYNGEE. The CDR3 runs 17 residues. With V trimmed by 1 base and J by 2 bases, 7 bases remained unmatched. In DNA, the CDR3 is TGTGCCAGCAGCGTATCTAGGGACAGGGGGCCAACCTACGAGCAGTACTTC. It translates to CASSVSRDRGPTYEQYF.